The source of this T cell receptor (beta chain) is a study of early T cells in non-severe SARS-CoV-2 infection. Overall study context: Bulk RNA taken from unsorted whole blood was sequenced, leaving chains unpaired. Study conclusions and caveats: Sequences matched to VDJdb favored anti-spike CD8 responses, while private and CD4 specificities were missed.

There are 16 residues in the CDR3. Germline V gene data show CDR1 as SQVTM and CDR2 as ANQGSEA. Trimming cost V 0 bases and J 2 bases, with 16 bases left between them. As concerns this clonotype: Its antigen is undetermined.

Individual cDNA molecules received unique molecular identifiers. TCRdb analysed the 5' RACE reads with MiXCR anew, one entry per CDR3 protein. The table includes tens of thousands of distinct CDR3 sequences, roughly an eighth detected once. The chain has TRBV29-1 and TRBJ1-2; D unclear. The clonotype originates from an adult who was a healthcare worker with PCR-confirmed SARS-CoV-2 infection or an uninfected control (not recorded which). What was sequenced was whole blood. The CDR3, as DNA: TGCAGCGTTGAAGATCATATCCGGAGTTACAACTATGGCTACACCTTC. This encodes CSVEDHIRSYNYGYTF.